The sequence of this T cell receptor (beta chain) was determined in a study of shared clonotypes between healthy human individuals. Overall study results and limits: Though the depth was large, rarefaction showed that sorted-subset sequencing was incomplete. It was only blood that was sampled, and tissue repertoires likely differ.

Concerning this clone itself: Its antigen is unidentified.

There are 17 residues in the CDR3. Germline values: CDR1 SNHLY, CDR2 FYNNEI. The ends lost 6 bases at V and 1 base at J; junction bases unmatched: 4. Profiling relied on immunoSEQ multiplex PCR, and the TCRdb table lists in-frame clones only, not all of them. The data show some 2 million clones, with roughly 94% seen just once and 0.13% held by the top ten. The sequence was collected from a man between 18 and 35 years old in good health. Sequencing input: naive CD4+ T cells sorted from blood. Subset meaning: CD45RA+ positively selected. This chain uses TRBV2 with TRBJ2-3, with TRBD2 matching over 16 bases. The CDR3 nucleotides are TGTGCCAGCAGAGGGACTAGCGGGGGGGCGGGCACAGATACGCAGTATTTT. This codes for CASRGTSGGAGTDTQYF.